This T cell receptor beta chain is drawn from a study of vaccination effects on CD4 cells after COVID-19. Profiled with immunoSEQ multiplex PCR; TCRdb holds only in-frame clones, not every one. The table shows 55,000 to 75,000 clones, with around 69% occurring only once. CDR3 size: 13 residues. V was shortened by 8 bases and J by 8 bases, with 15 bases between the two germline ends. The germline V gene has CDR1 MNHEY and CDR2 SVGAGI. Using viral peptide pools, the ViraFEST assay grew out antigen-specific CD4+ T cells prior to sequencing. Following a roughly eleven-day culture, CD4+ T cells were purified. Vaccinated recipients, who were negative for nucleocapsid antibodies, had no history of SARS-CoV-2 infection. As concerns this clone: Its antigen is unknown.

The specimen comprised CD4+ T cells from PBMCs cultured with HCoV-NL63 spike peptides, sampled before COVID-19 vaccination. The chain has TRBV6-5 and TRBJ1-4, with a tentative D call TRBD1 (5 bases). The source of this sequence is a human donor who received a COVID-19 vaccine. In nucleotides, the CDR3 is TGTGCCAGCGGGGTCGGGGGGGTCGAAAAACTGTTTTTT. This encodes CASGVGGVEKLFF.